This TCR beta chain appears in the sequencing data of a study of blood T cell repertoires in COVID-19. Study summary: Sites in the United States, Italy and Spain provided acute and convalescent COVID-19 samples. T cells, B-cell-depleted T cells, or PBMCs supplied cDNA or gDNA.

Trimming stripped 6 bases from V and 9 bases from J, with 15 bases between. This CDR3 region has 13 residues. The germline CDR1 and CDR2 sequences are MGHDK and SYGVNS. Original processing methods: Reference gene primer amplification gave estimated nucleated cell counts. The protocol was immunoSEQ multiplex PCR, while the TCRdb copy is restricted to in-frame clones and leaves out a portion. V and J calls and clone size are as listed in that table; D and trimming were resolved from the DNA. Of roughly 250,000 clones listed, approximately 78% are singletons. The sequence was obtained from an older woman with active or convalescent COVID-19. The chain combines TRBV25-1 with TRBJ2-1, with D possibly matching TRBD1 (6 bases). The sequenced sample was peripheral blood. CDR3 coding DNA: TGTGCCAGCAGCCCAGGGGCGGGCGGTGAGCAGTTCTTC. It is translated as CASSPGAGGEQFF. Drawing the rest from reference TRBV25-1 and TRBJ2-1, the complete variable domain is EADIYQTPRYLVIGTGKKITLECSQTMGHDKMYWYQQDPGMELHLIHYSYGVNSTEKGDLSSESTVSRIRTEHFPLTLESARPSHTSQYLCASSPGAGGEQFFGPGTRLTVL.